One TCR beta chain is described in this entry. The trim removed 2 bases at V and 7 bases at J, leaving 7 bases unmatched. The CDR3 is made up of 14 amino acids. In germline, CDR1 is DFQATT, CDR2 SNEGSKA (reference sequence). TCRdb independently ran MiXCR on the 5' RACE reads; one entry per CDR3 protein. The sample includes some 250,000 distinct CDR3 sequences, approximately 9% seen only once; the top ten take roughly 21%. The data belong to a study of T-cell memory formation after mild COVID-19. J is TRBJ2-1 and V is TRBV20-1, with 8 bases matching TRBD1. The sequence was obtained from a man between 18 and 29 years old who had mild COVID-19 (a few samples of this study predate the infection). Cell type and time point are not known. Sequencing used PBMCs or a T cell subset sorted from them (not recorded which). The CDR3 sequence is CSARFGQGKNEQFF. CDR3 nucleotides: TGCAGTGCTAGATTCGGACAGGGAAAAAATGAGCAGTTCTTC.